This T cell receptor (beta chain) was documented in a study of CD8 T cells in ankylosing spondylitis. The germline V gene has CDR1 SGHTA and CDR2 FQGNSA. V was pared by 1 base and J by 0 bases, with 7 bases between. The CDR3 is 15 residues long. 5'-RACE, quantitative and with molecular barcodes, yielded the TCR beta libraries. One entry per CDR3 protein results from TCRdb running MiXCR on the 5' RACE reads. Here the sample spans 150,000 or so distinct CDR3 sequences, around a tenth being singletons. Comments on this clonotype: Its matching antigen is unknown.

Study findings and constraints: According to the report, clones linked to the disease were significantly enriched in matched synovial fluid samples taken from ankylosing spondylitis patients. As for the disease-linked clones, they showed a CD8+ phenotype and occurred at relatively low frequencies in peripheral blood. In ankylosing spondylitis blood, a motif of roughly eight highly homologous TCR beta variants appeared characteristic.

The sequence came from a male donor with ankylosing spondylitis or in good health (not recorded which). What was sequenced was blood, either unsorted or a sorted T cell fraction (not recorded which). This chain links TRBV7-2 with TRBJ1-5; D unclear. The CDR3 region is CASSLGPSSNQPQHF. CDR3 coding DNA: TGTGCCAGCAGCTTAGGACCGAGTAGCAATCAGCCCCAGCATTTT. Using reference TRBV7-2 and TRBJ1-5 for the parts outside the CDR3, the full variable domain is GAGVSQSPSNKVTEKGKDVELRCDPISGHTALYWYRQSLGQGLEFLIYFQGNSAPDKSGLPSDRFSAERTGGSVSTLTIQRTQQEDSAVYLCASSLGPSSNQPQHFGDGTRLSIL.